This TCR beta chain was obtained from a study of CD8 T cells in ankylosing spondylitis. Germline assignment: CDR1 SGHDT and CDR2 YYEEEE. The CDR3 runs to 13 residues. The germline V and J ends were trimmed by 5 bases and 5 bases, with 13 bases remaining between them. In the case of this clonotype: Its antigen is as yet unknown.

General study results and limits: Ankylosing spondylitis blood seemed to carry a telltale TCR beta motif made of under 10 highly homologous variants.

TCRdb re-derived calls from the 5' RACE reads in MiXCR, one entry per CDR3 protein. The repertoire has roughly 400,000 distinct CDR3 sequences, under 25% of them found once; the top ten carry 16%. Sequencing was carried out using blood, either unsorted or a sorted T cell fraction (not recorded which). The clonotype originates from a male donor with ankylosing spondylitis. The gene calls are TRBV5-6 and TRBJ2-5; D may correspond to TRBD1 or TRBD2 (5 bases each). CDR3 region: CASSWDPRETQYF. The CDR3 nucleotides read TGTGCCAGCAGTTGGGACCCCAGGGAGACCCAGTACTTC.